These 26 T cell receptor beta chains were sequenced from one sample in a study of monozygotic twins with inflammatory bowel disease (dated by TCRdb to between 2017 and 2020). Library preparation used 5' RACE. Sequencing was carried out with an Illumina HiSeq 2500. With the reads reprocessed by TCRdb, a single entry stands for each CDR3 protein sequence and no DNA is reported. The sample's table covers 330,000 or so distinct CDR3 sequences. Around 2% of the sample is in the top ten clones. Sample: blood. The receptors shown here come from a human donor with ulcerative colitis or Crohn's disease, or a healthy co-twin of an affected twin (not recorded which).

The V and J genes are TRBV6-1 and TRBJ2-7; the D gene TCRdb calls, TRBD1, cannot be checked with no DNA. Per the germline V gene, CDR1 is MNHNS and CDR2 is SASEGT. The CDR3 loop spans 13 amino acids. The CDR3 protein is CASTDPGSHEQYF.

The V and J genes are TRBV3-1 and TRBJ2-1; TCRdb's D call, TRBD1, is unchecked because there is no DNA. The CDR3 is 16 amino acids. The germline gives CDR1 LGHDT, CDR2 YNNKEL (reference sequence). This chain's CDR3 is CASSQLGDRGYNEQFF.

CDR3 protein: CASSLLGRGGTEAFF. The J gene is TRBJ1-1, the V gene TRBV11-2; with no DNA, the TCRdb D assignment of TRBD1 cannot be verified. CDR1 and CDR2 from the germline V gene are SGHAT and FQNNGV. The CDR3 length is 15 residues.

CDR3 protein: CSASFGTVSTGELFF. V gene TRBV20-1 combines with J gene TRBJ2-2; TCRdb's D call, TRBD1, is unchecked because there is no DNA. The CDR3 has 15 residues. Germline V gene data show CDR1 as DFQATT and CDR2 as SNEGSKA (reference sequence).

The chain recombines TRBV20-1 with TRBJ1-1; the TRBD1 assignment by TCRdb is unverifiable without DNA. This CDR3 comprises 13 residues. Germline V lookup: CDR1 DFQATT, CDR2 SNEGSKA (reference sequence). This CDR3 is CSARTGRWSEAFF.

The chain carries TRBV5-6 and TRBJ1-1; TCRdb reports TRBD1, a call that lacks DNA to check it against. CDR1 and CDR2 (germline): SGHDT, YYEEEE. This CDR3 is built from 13 residues. This chain's CDR3 is CASSLDRGLWAFF.

The chain uses TRBV20-1 and TRBJ1-5. Per the germline V gene, CDR1 is DFQATT and CDR2 is SNEGSKA (reference sequence). The CDR3 length is 12 residues. The CDR3 here is CSAIPRAQPQHF.

The gene calls are TRBV7-6 and TRBJ2-4; TCRdb's D call of TRBD1 is untestable without DNA. CDR1 and CDR2 (germline): SGHVS, FNYEAQ. The CDR3 runs to 14 residues. The CDR3 here is CASSLGGQENIQYF.

J is TRBJ2-1 and V is TRBV5-4. The germline CDR1 and CDR2 sequences are SGHNT and YYREEE (reference sequence). This CDR3 spans 14 amino acids. The CDR3 is CASSLDPGYNEQFF.

J is TRBJ1-4 and V is TRBV5-6. Per germline, CDR1 SGHDT and CDR2 YYEEEE. CDR3 size: 14 residues. The CDR3 loop reads CASSLITTNEKLFF.

This chain joins TRBV10-3 and TRBJ2-1; absent DNA, TCRdb's TRBD1 call cannot be checked. Germline lookup yields CDR1 ENHRY and CDR2 SYGVKD. The CDR3 extends over 13 amino acids. Here the CDR3 reads CAINPGQGARSFF.

This chain links TRBV20-1 with TRBJ1-5; TCRdb outputs TRBD1, but without DNA this stays unchecked. The CDR3 extends over 14 amino acids. Germline CDR1 DFQATT, CDR2 SNEGSKA (reference sequence). The CDR3 is CSANRAASNQPQHF.

The rearrangement joins TRBV7-2 to TRBJ2-3; absent DNA, TCRdb's TRBD1 call cannot be checked. Germline-derived CDR1 and CDR2 are SGHTA and FQGNSA. CDR3 length: 13 amino acids. The CDR3 loop reads CASSRLGQGTQYF.

The CDR3 region is CASSLGPGMENSPLHF. J is TRBJ1-6 and V is TRBV5-1; with no DNA, the TCRdb D assignment of TRBD1 cannot be verified. In germline, CDR1 is SGHRS, CDR2 YFSETQ. The CDR3 has 16 amino acids.

The chain has TRBV7-2 and TRBJ2-3; TCRdb gives TRBD2 as the D gene, but with no DNA this cannot be confirmed. The CDR3 consists of 15 residues. Germline CDR1 SGHTA, CDR2 FQGNSA. CDR3 amino acids: CASSMVFGASDTQYF.

This chain connects TRBV4-1 to TRBJ2-2. Germline lookup yields CDR1 MGHRA and CDR2 YSYEKL. This CDR3 has 15 residues. The CDR3: CASSQYHANTGELFF.

The genes are TRBV6-1 and TRBJ2-2. The CDR3 is made up of 11 amino acids. In germline, CDR1 is MNHNS, CDR2 SASEGT. CDR3 residues: CAARETGELFF.

The chain is built from TRBV7-9 and TRBJ2-3. CDR1 SEHNR and CDR2 FQNEAQ come from the germline V gene (reference sequence). The CDR3 consists of 15 residues. The CDR3: CASSVPGPGTDTQYF.

J is TRBJ2-7 and V is TRBV19; there is no DNA to check the TCRdb D call of TRBD2. Germline CDR1 LNHDA, CDR2 SQIVND (reference sequence). This CDR3 is built from 17 residues. The CDR3 sequence is CASSSGLAGGSPYEQYF.

The chain joins TRBV7-2 to TRBJ1-5; as DNA is missing, the TRBD1 call by TCRdb cannot be tested. The CDR3 spans 17 residues. CDR1 is SGHTA, CDR2 FQGNSA, per germline. This CDR3 reads CASSWAGIRGFGQPQHF.

V is TRBV18 and J is TRBJ2-7; without DNA, the TCRdb call of TRBD1 cannot be checked. CDR3 length equals 15 residues. Germline-derived CDR1 and CDR2 are KGHSH and LQKENI. CDR3 loop: CASSAAGQGFYEQYF.

The V gene is TRBV7-2, the J gene TRBJ2-3; the D call from TCRdb, TRBD2, cannot be confirmed without DNA. Per the germline V gene, CDR1 is SGHTA and CDR2 is FQGNSA. The CDR3 sequence is 16 residues long. The chain's CDR3 is CASSLKGTSGSGTQYF.

This rearrangement joins TRBV5-4 to TRBJ2-1. The CDR3 runs to 15 residues. Germline lookup yields CDR1 SGHNT and CDR2 YYREEE (reference sequence). CDR3 region: CASSLDRSSYNEQFF.

CDR3 in amino acids: CASQYDGVYNEQFF. The V call is TRBV2, the J call TRBJ2-1. The CDR3 extends over 14 amino acids. Germline V gene lookup returns CDR1 SNHLY and CDR2 FYNNEI.

The chain carries TRBV10-3 and TRBJ2-7. In germline, CDR1 is ENHRY, CDR2 SYGVKD. This CDR3 is built from 12 residues. The CDR3 loop is CAISEGPYEQYF.

J is TRBJ1-5 and V is TRBV11-2. The CDR3 runs 14 residues. Germline CDR1 and CDR2: SGHAT and FQNNGV. This CDR3 reads CASSLTVSNQPQHF.